The sequence of this T cell receptor beta chain was determined in a study of cytomegalovirus exposure and HLA in healthy donors. There are 14 residues in the CDR3. The V gene end was trimmed by 6 bases and the J gene end by 2 bases; junction bases not matched to a gene: 7. Germline V CDR1 and CDR2: MDHEN, SYDVKM. Clones were sequenced by immunoSEQ multiplex PCR, and TCRdb holds only the in-frame ones, with some missing. The table lists about 88,000 clones, 84% of them singletons, with about 12% in the top ten. The sequence derives from a woman younger than 35 in good health and CMV-seropositive. The material sequenced was PBMCs. The chain uses TRBV28 and TRBJ2-7, with 7 bases aligning to TRBD2. CDR3 nucleotide sequence: TGTGCCAGCAGCCGCCCGGGGGGAACCTACGAGCAGTACTTC. Protein: CASSRPGGTYEQYF.